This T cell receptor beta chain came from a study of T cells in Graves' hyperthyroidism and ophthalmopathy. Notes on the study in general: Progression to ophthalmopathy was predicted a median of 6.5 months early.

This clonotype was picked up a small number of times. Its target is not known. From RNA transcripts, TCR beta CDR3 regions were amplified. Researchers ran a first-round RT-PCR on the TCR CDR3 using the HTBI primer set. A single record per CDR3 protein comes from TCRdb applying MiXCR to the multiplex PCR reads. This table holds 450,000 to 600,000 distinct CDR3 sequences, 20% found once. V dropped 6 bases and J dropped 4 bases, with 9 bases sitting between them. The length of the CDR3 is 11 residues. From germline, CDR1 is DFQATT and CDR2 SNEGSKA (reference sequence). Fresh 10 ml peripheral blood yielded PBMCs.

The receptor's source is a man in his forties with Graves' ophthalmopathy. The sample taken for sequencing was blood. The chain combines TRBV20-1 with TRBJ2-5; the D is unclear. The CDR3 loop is CSATHRETQYF. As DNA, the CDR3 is TGCAGTGCCACCCACCGAGAGACCCAGTACTTC.